This T cell receptor (beta chain) appears in the sequencing data of a study of shared clonotypes between healthy human individuals. Whole-study findings and limits: Compared with memory subsets, naive subsets generally had larger estimated richness. Unshared clonotypes carried lower generation probabilities than those common to all four donors.

In the case of this clone: Its antigen is not identified.

Each subset's genomic DNA was shared equally among a number of immunoSEQ plates. Roughly 33,000 T cell genomes, or 200 to 250 ng DNA, went into the sorted-subset replicate PCRs. The protocol was immunoSEQ multiplex PCR, while the TCRdb copy is restricted to in-frame clones and leaves out a portion. The repertoire holds about 2 million clones, with about 94% as singletons. This CDR3 comprises 18 residues. Germline V gene lookup returns CDR1 SGDLS and CDR2 YYNGEE. Trimming pared 6 bases from V and 1 base from J, leaving 22 bases between. CD8 cells regarded as naive lacked CD45RO, were positively chosen for CCR7, and omitted terminally differentiated effector memory CD45RA+ cells.

This clonotype originated in a man aged 18 to 29 in good health. Sequencing was carried out using naive CD8+ T cells sorted from blood. V usage is TRBV9 and J usage is TRBJ2-2; perhaps TRBD2 as D (7 bases). DNA for the CDR3: TGTGCCAGCACCAATTCTGGGGGCGGGAGAATGAACACCGGGGAGCTGTTTTTT. The encoded protein is CASTNSGGGRMNTGELFF.